A single sample gave rise to the 28 T cell receptor beta chains below, sequenced in a study of OX40 agonist ivuxolimab in advanced cancers. Sequencing used immunoSEQ multiplex PCR; TCRdb keeps in-frame clones, though not all of them. Here the sample spans roughly 62,000 clones, about 79% being singletons. The source was CD4+ or CD8+ T cells sorted from blood, collected in a trial of the OX40 agonist ivuxolimab. These receptors all stem from an adult with an advanced solid tumor such as melanoma, head and neck, liver or kidney cancer.

This clone has only one observation. The chain has TRBV25-1 and TRBJ2-7, with D tentatively TRBD1 or TRBD2 (5 bases each). There are 16 residues in the CDR3. Trimming removed 2 bases from V and 2 bases from J, with 16 bases in between. Germline CDR1 reads MGHDK; CDR2 reads SYGVNS. The CDR3 DNA sequence: TGTGCCAGCAGTGAAGGGGTAGGGGAGTCCCCCTACGAGCAGTACTTC. Protein product: CASSEGVGESPYEQYF.

V usage is TRBV19 and J usage is TRBJ1-4; the match to TRBD1 covers 8 bases. V lost 3 bases and J lost 5; bases outside the gene matches: 5. The CDR3 is 15 amino acids. Looked up from germline, CDR1 is LNHDA and CDR2 is SQIVND (reference sequence). CDR3 DNA: TGTGCCAGTAGTATCGGAGGACAGGGCAATGAAAAACTGTTTTTT. It codes for CASSIGGQGNEKLFF.

The chain combines TRBV6-6 with TRBJ2-4; D call uncertain. Trimming removed 1 base from V and 5 bases from J, with 9 bases in between. The CDR3 length is 14 residues. CDR1 and CDR2 (germline): MNHNY, SVGAGI (reference sequence). The CDR3, as DNA: TGTGCCAGCAGTTACTTTCGGCAAGAAAACATTCAGTACTTC. Amino acids: CASSYFRQENIQYF.

In DNA form, the CDR3 reads TGTGCCATCAACGGACTAGCGGGGGAGACCGGGGAGCTGTTTTTT. Amino acid sequence: CAINGLAGETGELFF. V usage is TRBV10-3 and J usage is TRBJ2-2, with 13 nucleotides matching TRBD2. CDR3 length: 15 amino acids. Germline V gene sequence: CDR1 ENHRY, CDR2 SYGVKD. V lost 7 bases and J lost 5; bases outside the gene matches: 4.

CDR3 coding DNA: TGTGCCAGCAGCGTAGCGTCGACTAATGAAAAACTGTTTTTT. Its translation is CASSVASTNEKLFF. The chain joins TRBV9 to TRBJ1-4; D uncertain. CDR3 length: 14 amino acids. Germline-derived CDR1 and CDR2 are SGDLS and YYNGEE. Trimming shortened V by 0 bases and J by 2 bases, and 5 bases separated the two germline ends. The full variable domain, its missing parts supplied by reference TRBV9 and TRBJ1-4, is DSGVTQTPKHLITATGQRVTLRCSPRSGDLSVYWYQQSLDQGLQFLIQYYNGEERAKGNILERFSAQQFPDLHSELNLSSLELGDSALYFCASSVASTNEKLFFGSGTQLSVL.

V gene TRBV7-9 combines with J gene TRBJ1-5; no clear D. CDR1 is SEHNR and CDR2 is FQNEAQ in the germline V gene (reference sequence). The CDR3 sequence is 14 residues long. Deletions cut 4 bases from V and 1 base from J, with 8 bases between. The CDR3 coding sequence is TGTGCCAGCAGCTCGATACTAAGCAATCAGCCCCAGCATTTT. Protein product: CASSSILSNQPQHF.

The chain joins TRBV18 to TRBJ1-3, with no clear D. The CDR3 sequence is 15 residues long. Germline V gene sequence: CDR1 KGHSH, CDR2 LQKENI. V was pared by 0 bases and J by 0 bases, with 6 bases between. The DNA for the CDR3 is TGTGCCAGCTCACCACCGGCGACCTCTGGAAACACCATATATTTT. Encoded protein: CASSPPATSGNTIYF.

This sequence joins TRBV6-5 and TRBJ1-2, with D perhaps matching TRBD1 (5 bases). CDR1 and CDR2 (germline): MNHEY, SVGAGI. V was trimmed by 5 bases and J by 5 bases, leaving 6 bases between them. CDR3 length: 11 amino acids. The CDR3, as DNA: TGTGCCAGCAGTGACAGATATGGCTACACCTTC. Translating gives CASSDRYGYTF.

The sample holds one count of this clone. V usage is TRBV6-1 and J usage is TRBJ2-1, with D maybe TRBD1 (6 bases). V was clipped by 6 bases and J by 6 bases, with 18 bases between them. The germline CDR1 and CDR2 sequences are MNHNS and SASEGT. The CDR3 is 15 amino acids. CDR3 in DNA: TGTGCCAGCAGACCCGACAGGTCTCAGATCAATGAGCAGTTCTTC. Residues: CASRPDRSQINEQFF.

The chain carries TRBV2 and TRBJ2-2; 8 bases line up with TRBD1. Per the germline V gene, CDR1 is SNHLY and CDR2 is FYNNEI. V gave up 8 bases and J gave up 1 base; unmatched junction bases: 6. The CDR3 runs 15 residues. The CDR3 DNA follows: TGTGCCAGCGACCAGGGGGCTAGGAACACCGGGGAGCTGTTTTTT. Translating gives CASDQGARNTGELFF.

This sequence joins TRBV2 and TRBJ2-1, with TRBD2 identical over 9 bases. CDR1 and CDR2 (germline): SNHLY, FYNNEI. Trimming at V came to 4 bases and at J to 6 bases, leaving 7 bases not matched to a gene. There are 15 residues in the CDR3. CDR3 in amino acids: CASSAGTSLGNEQFF. CDR3 nucleotides: TGTGCCAGCAGTGCGGGGACTAGCCTAGGCAATGAGCAGTTCTTC.

This chain links TRBV5-1 with TRBJ2-7; D unclear. Per the germline V gene, CDR1 is SGHRS and CDR2 is YFSETQ. This CDR3 is built from 13 residues. The V end lost 4 bases, the J end lost 3 bases, and 11 bases lay between the germline ends. The CDR3 DNA reads TGCGCCAGCAGCCAGTTTGATGGCTACGAGCAGTACTTC. As protein: CASSQFDGYEQYF.

This clone occurred a few times. The chain links TRBV2 to TRBJ2-1; D gene ambiguous. Germline loops: CDR1 SNHLY, CDR2 FYNNEI. The CDR3 has 11 amino acids. Trimming left V 2 bases short and J 10 bases short, with 6 bases between. The CDR3, as DNA: TGTGCCAGCAGTGAATTCGGGGAGCAGTTCTTC. It codes for CASSEFGEQFF.

The chain joins TRBV6-1 to TRBJ1-5; 7 bases map to TRBD1. The CDR3 is made up of 15 amino acids. Trimming at V came to 6 bases and at J to 3 bases, leaving 8 bases not matched to a gene. Germline values: CDR1 MNHNS, CDR2 SASEGT. For the CDR3, the DNA is TGTGCCAGCAGCGAGGAGACAGGGTTCAATCAGCCCCAGCATTTT. It encodes CASSEETGFNQPQHF.

This clone was seen a single time. The chain uses TRBV28 and TRBJ1-1; D not certain. Germline V gene data show CDR1 as MDHEN and CDR2 as SYDVKM. The CDR3 is 14 residues long. Trimming pared 7 bases from V and 0 bases from J, leaving 12 bases between. The CDR3 loop reads CASKPDGMNTEAFF. CDR3 in DNA: TGTGCCAGCAAACCAGACGGAATGAACACTGAAGCTTTCTTT. The entire variable domain, with the rest obtained from reference TRBV28 and TRBJ1-1, is as follows: DVKVTQSSRYLVKRTGEKVFLECVQDMDHENMFWYRQDPGLGLRLIYFSYDVKMKEKGDIPEGYSVSREKKERFSLILESASTNQTSMYLCASKPDGMNTEAFFGQGTRLTVV.

DNA of the CDR3: TGTGCCAGCAGTGACATCCCGACAGGATCGTCAACAGATACGCAGTATTTT. Its translation is CASSDIPTGSSTDTQYF. The V call is TRBV2, the J call TRBJ2-3, with a possible D match to TRBD1 (6 bases). The CDR3 runs 17 residues. V was clipped by 3 bases and J by 3 bases, with 19 bases between them. CDR1 and CDR2 (germline): SNHLY, FYNNEI.

The chain couples TRBV5-4 to TRBJ1-6; perhaps TRBD1 as D (6 bases). The CDR3 covers 15 residues. CDR1 and CDR2 from the germline V gene are SGHNT and YYREEE (reference sequence). Trimming shortened V by 4 bases and J by 7 bases, and 15 bases separated the two germline ends. The CDR3 DNA reads as TGTGCCAGCAGCCCCCTCGGCAGGGGAAATTCACCCCTCCACTTT. It specifies CASSPLGRGNSPLHF.

The chain couples TRBV6-5 to TRBJ2-6; 9 bases line up with TRBD1. The CDR3 extends over 16 amino acids. The V gene end was trimmed by 2 bases and the J gene end by 2 bases; junction bases not matched to a gene: 1. Germline V CDR1 and CDR2: MNHEY, SVGAGI. CDR3 nucleotides: TGTGCCAGCAGTTACCGACAGGGGGCTGGGGCCAACGTCCTGACTTTC. It codes for CASSYRQGAGANVLTF.

The chain combines TRBV19 with TRBJ2-7; TRBD2 matches at 7 bases. The trim removed 1 base at V and 3 bases at J, leaving 9 bases unmatched. This CDR3 is 16 amino acids long. The germline gives CDR1 LNHDA, CDR2 SQIVND (reference sequence). CDR3 sequence: CASSIGSAGLNYEQYF. Written as DNA, the CDR3 is TGTGCCAGTAGTATAGGATCAGCGGGGTTAAACTACGAGCAGTACTTC.

This clone came up once. V gene TRBV9 combines with J gene TRBJ1-1; 9 bases map to TRBD1. CDR1 SGDLS and CDR2 YYNGEE come from the germline V gene. Trimming cost V 3 bases and J 5 bases; bases outside gene matches: 5. The CDR3 length is 14 residues. CDR3 region: CASSEQGASTEAFF. Written as DNA, the CDR3 is TGTGCCAGCAGCGAACAGGGGGCGAGTACTGAAGCTTTCTTT.

The J gene is TRBJ1-1, the V gene TRBV6-5; tentatively, D is TRBD1 (6 bases). Trimming took 7 bases from V and 2 from J, leaving 17 bases between them. Germline assignment: CDR1 MNHEY and CDR2 SVGAGI. The CDR3 is 15 amino acids. The CDR3 protein is CASTPGGQPNTEAFF. CDR3 DNA sequence: TGTGCCAGCACCCCCGGCGGACAGCCTAACACTGAAGCTTTCTTT.

The chain is built from TRBV19 and TRBJ1-1, with 7 bases lining up with TRBD1. V gave up 5 bases and J gave up 0 bases; unmatched junction bases: 6. Germline CDR1 is LNHDA and CDR2 is SQIVND (reference sequence). This CDR3 contains 15 residues. CDR3 in DNA: TGTGCCAGTAGTTCAAGACAGGGTATGAACACTGAAGCTTTCTTT. As protein: CASSSRQGMNTEAFF.

This chain connects TRBV5-8 to TRBJ2-7; 12 positions agree with TRBD1. The length of the CDR3 is 15 residues. CDR1 and CDR2 from the germline V gene are SGHTS and YDEGEE. The junction had 9 bases not matched to a gene; V was cut back by 4 bases and J by 7 bases. CDR3 DNA: TGTGCCAGCAGCGGCCCGGGACAGGGGGCGCGTGAGCAGTACTTC. Its translation: CASSGPGQGAREQYF.

The chain links TRBV7-2 to TRBJ2-5; D unclear. The J call is uncertain, as TRBJ2-7 better fits the DNA end. This CDR3 is 11 amino acids long. Germline-derived CDR1 and CDR2 are SGHTA and FQGNSA. CDR3 in amino acids: CASSLVGEQYF. The CDR3 DNA reads as TGTGCCAGCAGCTTAGTCGGCGAGCAGTACTTC.

The chain uses TRBV5-1 and TRBJ2-7; 8 nucleotides agree with TRBD1. Per the germline V gene, CDR1 is SGHRS and CDR2 is YFSETQ. The CDR3 sequence is 15 residues long. The V and J ends lost 4 bases and 5 bases, in that order; junction bases with no gene match: 11. This chain's CDR3 is CASSLVRGRFDEQYF. Written as DNA, the CDR3 is TGCGCCAGCAGCCTAGTCAGGGGGCGGTTCGACGAGCAGTACTTC. The full variable domain, rest sourced from reference TRBV5-1 and TRBJ2-7, is KAGVTQTPRYLIKTRGQQVTLSCSPISGHRSVSWYQQTPGQGLQFLFEYFSETQRNKGNFPGRFSGRQFSNSRSEMNVSTLELGDSALYLCASSLVRGRFDEQYFGPGTRLTVT.

The chain links TRBV2 to TRBJ1-2; D ambiguous. The CDR3 length is 13 residues. Germline V gene data show CDR1 as SNHLY and CDR2 as FYNNEI. Between the trimmed V and J ends, which lost 1 base and 8 bases, there was a span of 11 bases. The CDR3 spells CASSEGGGKGYTF. CDR3 DNA sequence: TGTGCCAGCAGTGAAGGCGGAGGGAAGGGCTACACCTTC. The whole variable domain, filled in from reference TRBV2 and TRBJ1-2, reads EPEVTQTPSHQVTQMGQEVILRCVPISNHLYFYWYRQILGQKVEFLVSFYNNEISEKSEIFDDQFSVERPDGSNFTLKIRSTKLEDSAMYFCASSEGGGKGYTFGSGTRLTVV.

This chain uses TRBV6-4 with TRBJ2-3; a weak D match, TRBD1 (5 bases). This CDR3 contains 16 residues. Trimming removed 0 bases from V and 4 bases from J, with 14 bases in between. The germline V gene encodes CDR1 MRHNA and CDR2 SNTAGT. CDR3 region: CASSDSAGSRPDTQYF. The DNA for the CDR3 is TGTGCCAGCAGTGACTCCGCAGGGTCGAGGCCAGATACGCAGTATTTT.

The V and J genes are TRBV11-2 and TRBJ2-2; 9 bases are shared with TRBD1. V shed 4 bases, J shed 1 base, and the junction held 4 bases outside the gene matches. CDR3 size: 16 residues. Germline V gene sequence: CDR1 SGHAT, CDR2 FQNNGV. The CDR3 region is CASSWPGQGNTGELFF. For the CDR3, the DNA is TGTGCCAGCAGCTGGCCGGGACAGGGGAACACCGGGGAGCTGTTTTTT.